The clone carrying this TCR beta chain has only a few counts. Its antigen remains unknown. Samples with a second dose at about 4 or about 12 weeks were pooled together. This sample is part of a study of T cell responses to AZD1222 COVID-19 vaccine. General study points: Just a handful of people given AZD1222 tested seropositive at baseline.

This CDR3 is built from 18 residues. Germline CDR1 SGDLS, CDR2 YYNGEE. V shed 1 base, J shed 3 bases, and the junction held 9 bases outside the gene matches. Here immunoSEQ multiplex PCR was the method, and the copy in TCRdb shows in-frame clones only, minus some. This table holds some 100,000 clones, 70% to 90% found once. This specimen consisted of peripheral blood, obtained 28 days after the second AZD1222 dose. The clonotype was recovered from an adult who received the AZD1222 COVID-19 vaccine. The chain has TRBV9 and TRBJ2-3, with 12 bases matching TRBD2. CDR3 coding DNA: TGTGCCAGCAGCGTATCTCCCTCACTAGCGGGGGGAACAGATACGCAGTATTTT. Translation: CASSVSPSLAGGTDTQYF. Full variable domain (missing parts from reference TRBV9 and TRBJ2-3): DSGVTQTPKHLITATGQRVTLRCSPRSGDLSVYWYQQSLDQGLQFLIQYYNGEERAKGNILERFSAQQFPDLHSELNLSSLELGDSALYFCASSVSPSLAGGTDTQYFGPGTRLTVL.